One and the same sample provided the 8 T cell receptor beta chains below, sequenced in a study of CD8 T cells in Susac syndrome. It was with random hexamers that about 0.45 to 1 ug RNA was reverse transcribed. One entry per CDR3 protein, called by TCRdb with MiXCR from the immunoSEQ multiplex PCR reads. The sample lists approximately 120,000 distinct CDR3 sequences; around 94% were seen once. The sequencing sample was made of CD8+ T cells from PBMCs. All receptors come from a human donor with Susac syndrome.

The V call is TRBV29-1, the J call TRBJ1-3, with D maybe TRBD1 (5 bases). The CDR3 contains 13 residues. Germline CDR1 SQVTM, CDR2 ANQGSEA. Trimming took 7 bases from V and 4 from J, leaving 14 bases between them. CDR3 amino acids: CSARRGGGNTIYF. The CDR3 DNA is TGCAGCGCCCGCCGTGGGGGAGGAAACACCATATATTTT.

This chain connects TRBV19 to TRBJ1-5; no reliable D call. CDR1 is LNHDA and CDR2 is SQIVND in the germline V gene (reference sequence). The ends were cut back, 2 bases at V and 6 bases at J, with 14 bases in the middle. CDR3 size: 15 residues. CDR3 sequence (DNA): TGTGCCAGTAGTATATTTCGGGGATTGGCTCAGCCCCAGCATTTT. Its translation: CASSIFRGLAQPQHF.

This chain connects TRBV5-1 to TRBJ2-2; 8 bases fit TRBD1. V shed 4 bases and J 1 base; nucleotides not matched to a gene: 9. The germline CDR1 and CDR2 sequences are SGHRS and YFSETQ. CDR3 length: 17 residues. CDR3 sequence reads: CASSPRGTGVNTGELFF. CDR3 nucleotides: TGCGCCAGCAGCCCCCGGGGGACAGGAGTGAACACCGGGGAGCTGTTTTTT. The full variable domain, rest sourced from reference TRBV5-1 and TRBJ2-2, is KAGVTQTPRYLIKTRGQQVTLSCSPISGHRSVSWYQQTPGQGLQFLFEYFSETQRNKGNFPGRFSGRQFSNSRSEMNVSTLELGDSALYLCASSPRGTGVNTGELFFGEGSRLTVL.

The J gene is TRBJ1-2, the V gene TRBV3-1; 8 bases agree with TRBD1. With V trimmed by 1 base and J by 4 bases, 5 bases remained unmatched. The CDR3 sequence is 15 residues long. Germline values: CDR1 LGHDT, CDR2 YNNKEL (reference sequence). CDR3 in DNA: TGTGCCAGCAGCCAAGGGACAGGGACCGCCTATGGCTACACCTTC. Translating it yields CASSQGTGTAYGYTF.

The gene calls are TRBV30 and TRBJ2-3; 9 bases are shared with TRBD1. This CDR3 has 14 amino acids. Looked up from germline, CDR1 is GTSNPN and CDR2 is SVGIG (reference sequence). V shed 2 bases, J shed 6 bases, and the junction held 6 bases outside the gene matches. CDR3 region: CAWSSTGTGDTQYF. In nucleotides, the CDR3 is TGTGCCTGGAGTTCCACCGGGACAGGGGATACGCAGTATTTT.

This clonotype was counted a single time. V gene TRBV12-3 or TRBV12-4 combines with J gene TRBJ2-4, with D possibly matching TRBD1 (5 bases). The CDR3 sequence is 13 residues long. V lost 3 bases to trimming and J lost 7 bases, with 10 bases between them. The CDR3 is CASSFQGENIQYF. The CDR3 DNA reads TGTGCCAGCAGTTTCCAGGGTGAGAACATTCAGTACTTC.

The V call is TRBV20-1, the J call TRBJ2-1; 9 bases match TRBD1. The CDR3 covers 14 residues. V gave up 6 bases and J gave up 6 bases; unmatched junction bases: 9. CDR1 and CDR2 from the germline V gene are DFQATT and SNEGSKA (reference sequence). Here the CDR3 reads CSATGTGSTNEQFF. CDR3 nucleotide sequence: TGCAGTGCGACCGGGACAGGGTCTACCAATGAGCAGTTCTTC.

The rearrangement uses TRBV7-9 and TRBJ2-7; no clear D. Trimming removed 6 bases at V and 2 bases at J, with 8 bases between. CDR1 is SEHNR, CDR2 FQNEAQ, per germline (reference sequence). The CDR3 has 12 amino acids. The CDR3 DNA reads as TGTGCCAGCAGTGTTACTCCCTACGAGCAGTACTTC. This encodes CASSVTPYEQYF.